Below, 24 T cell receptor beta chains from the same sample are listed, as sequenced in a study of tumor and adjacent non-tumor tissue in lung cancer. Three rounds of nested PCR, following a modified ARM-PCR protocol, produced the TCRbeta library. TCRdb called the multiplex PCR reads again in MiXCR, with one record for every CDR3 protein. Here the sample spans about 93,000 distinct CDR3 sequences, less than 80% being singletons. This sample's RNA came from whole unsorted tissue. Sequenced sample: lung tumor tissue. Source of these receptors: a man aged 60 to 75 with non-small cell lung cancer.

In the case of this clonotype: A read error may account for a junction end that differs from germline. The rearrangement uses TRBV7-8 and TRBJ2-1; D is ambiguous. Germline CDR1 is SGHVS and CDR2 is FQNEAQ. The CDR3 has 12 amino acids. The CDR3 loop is CDSSQASNEQFF. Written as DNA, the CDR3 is TGTGACAGCAGCCAAGCGAGCAATGAGCAATTCTTC.

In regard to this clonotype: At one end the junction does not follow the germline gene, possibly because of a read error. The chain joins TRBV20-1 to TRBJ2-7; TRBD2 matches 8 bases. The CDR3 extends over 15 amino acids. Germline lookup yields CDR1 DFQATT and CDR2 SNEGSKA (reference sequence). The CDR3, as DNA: TGCAATGGCGCCCCAGTTGCGGGAGGAGTCTACGGGCAGTACTTC. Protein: CNGAPVAGGVYGQYF.

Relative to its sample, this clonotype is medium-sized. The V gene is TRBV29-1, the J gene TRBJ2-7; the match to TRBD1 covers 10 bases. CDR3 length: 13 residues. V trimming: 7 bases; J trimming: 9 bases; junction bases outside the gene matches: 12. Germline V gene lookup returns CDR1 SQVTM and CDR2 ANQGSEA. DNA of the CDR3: TGCAGCGCCACGAGAGGGACAGGGGAGCGGCAGTACTTC. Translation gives CSATRGTGERQYF.

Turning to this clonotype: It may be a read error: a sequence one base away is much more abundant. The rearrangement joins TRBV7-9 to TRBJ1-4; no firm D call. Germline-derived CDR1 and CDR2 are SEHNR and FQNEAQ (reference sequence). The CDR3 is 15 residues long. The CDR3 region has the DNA TGTGCCAACAGCTTAGCGGCGGCTGAACGAGAAAAACTGTTTTTT. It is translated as CANSLAAAEREKLFF.

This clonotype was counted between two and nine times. CDR3 nucleotide sequence: TGTGCCAGCAGTTCCCTCAGGGGGCAGAACACTGAAGCTTTCTTT. Protein product: CASSSLRGQNTEAFF. V and J are TRBV28 and TRBJ1-1; 8 positions agree with TRBD1. V dropped 4 bases and J dropped 1; count of bases not matched to a gene: 5. Germline V gene data show CDR1 as MDHEN and CDR2 as SYDVKM. The CDR3 runs 15 residues.

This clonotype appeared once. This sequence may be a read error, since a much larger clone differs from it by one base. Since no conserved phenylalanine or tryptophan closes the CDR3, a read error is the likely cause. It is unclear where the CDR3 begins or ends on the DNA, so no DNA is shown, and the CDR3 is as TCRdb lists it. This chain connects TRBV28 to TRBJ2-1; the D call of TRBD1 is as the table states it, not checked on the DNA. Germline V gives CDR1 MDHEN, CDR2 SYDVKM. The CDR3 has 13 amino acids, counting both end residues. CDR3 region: CASSLRSSGQGSS.

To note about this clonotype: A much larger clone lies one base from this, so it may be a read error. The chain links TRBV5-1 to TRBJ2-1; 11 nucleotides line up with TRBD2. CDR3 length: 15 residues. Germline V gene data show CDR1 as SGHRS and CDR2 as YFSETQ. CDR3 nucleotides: TGCGCCGGCAGCCCCGATAGCGGGAGGGCCGGTGAGCAGTTCTTC. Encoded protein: CAGSPDSGRAGEQFF.

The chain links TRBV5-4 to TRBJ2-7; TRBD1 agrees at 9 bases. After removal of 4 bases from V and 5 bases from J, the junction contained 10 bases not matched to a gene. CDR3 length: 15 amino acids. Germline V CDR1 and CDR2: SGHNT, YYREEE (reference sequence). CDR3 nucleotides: TGTGCCAGCAGCGCTACCGGGACAGGGAACGACGAGCAGTACTTC. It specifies CASSATGTGNDEQYF.

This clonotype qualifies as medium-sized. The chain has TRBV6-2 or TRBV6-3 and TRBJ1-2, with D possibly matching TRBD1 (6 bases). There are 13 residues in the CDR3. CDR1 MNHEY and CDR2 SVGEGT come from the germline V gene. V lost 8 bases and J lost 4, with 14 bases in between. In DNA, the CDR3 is TGTGCCAGCGGCTCGACAGGAGTCTATGGCTACACCTTC. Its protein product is CASGSTGVYGYTF.

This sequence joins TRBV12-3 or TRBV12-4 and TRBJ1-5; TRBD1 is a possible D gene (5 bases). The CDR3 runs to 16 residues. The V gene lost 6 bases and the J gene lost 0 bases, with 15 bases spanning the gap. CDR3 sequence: CASRHGGGGSNQPQHF. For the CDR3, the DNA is TGTGCCAGCAGACATGGGGGGGGGGGTAGCAATCAGCCCCAGCATTTT.

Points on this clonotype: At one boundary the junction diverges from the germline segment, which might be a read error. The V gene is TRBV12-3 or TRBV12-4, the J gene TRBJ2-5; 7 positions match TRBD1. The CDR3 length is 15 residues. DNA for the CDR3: TGCGCCAGCAGTTTGGGCACAGGGGCCCGAGAGACCCAGTACTTC. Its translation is CASSLGTGARETQYF.

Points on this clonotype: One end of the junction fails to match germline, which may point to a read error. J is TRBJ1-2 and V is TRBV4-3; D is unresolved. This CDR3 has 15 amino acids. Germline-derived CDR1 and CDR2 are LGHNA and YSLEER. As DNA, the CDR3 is TGCGACAGCAGGCCCCCCGACCCTGCTAACTATGGCTACACCTTC. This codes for CDSRPPDPANYGYTF.

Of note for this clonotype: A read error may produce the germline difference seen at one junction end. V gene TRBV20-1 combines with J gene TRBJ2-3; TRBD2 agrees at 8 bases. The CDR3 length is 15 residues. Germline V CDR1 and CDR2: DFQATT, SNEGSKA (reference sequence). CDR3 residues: CSALIGRGGTNTQYF. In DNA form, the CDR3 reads TGCAGTGCCCTCATAGGACGGGGGGGCACAAATACGCAGTATTTT.

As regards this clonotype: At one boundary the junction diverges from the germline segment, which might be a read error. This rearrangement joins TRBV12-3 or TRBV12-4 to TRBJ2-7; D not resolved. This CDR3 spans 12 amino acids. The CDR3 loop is CASSLQPYEQYF. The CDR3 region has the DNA TGCGCCAGCAGTCTCCAACCCTACGAGCAGTACTTC.

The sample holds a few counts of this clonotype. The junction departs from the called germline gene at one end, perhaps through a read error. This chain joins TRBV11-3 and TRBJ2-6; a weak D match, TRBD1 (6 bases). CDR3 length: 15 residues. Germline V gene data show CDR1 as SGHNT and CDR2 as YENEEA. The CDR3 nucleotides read TGTGCTAGCAGCCAACAGGGTTCTAGGGCCAACGTTCTGACTTTC. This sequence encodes CASSQQGSRANVLTF.

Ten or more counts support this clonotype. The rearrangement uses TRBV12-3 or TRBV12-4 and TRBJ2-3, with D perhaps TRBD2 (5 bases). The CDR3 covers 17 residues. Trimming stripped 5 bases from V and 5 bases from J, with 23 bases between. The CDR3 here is CASSKSGSSSVRDTQYF. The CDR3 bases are TGTGCCAGCAGTAAATCGGGGTCTTCATCAGTAAGAGATACGCAGTATTTT.

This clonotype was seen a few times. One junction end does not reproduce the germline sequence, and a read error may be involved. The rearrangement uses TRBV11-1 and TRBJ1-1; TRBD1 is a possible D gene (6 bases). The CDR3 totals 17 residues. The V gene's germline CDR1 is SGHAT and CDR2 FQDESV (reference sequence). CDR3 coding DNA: TGTGCCAGCAGCTTATACAGGGACGGCACAGTTAACACTGAGGCTTTCTTT. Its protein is CASSLYRDGTVNTEAFF.

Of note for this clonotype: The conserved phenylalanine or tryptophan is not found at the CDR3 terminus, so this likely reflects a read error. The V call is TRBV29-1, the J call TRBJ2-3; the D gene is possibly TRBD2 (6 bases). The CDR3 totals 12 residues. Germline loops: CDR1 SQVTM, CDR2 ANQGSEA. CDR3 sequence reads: CNVGTGTDTQYL. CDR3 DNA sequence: TGCAACGTTGGGACTGGCACAGATACGCAGTATCTT.

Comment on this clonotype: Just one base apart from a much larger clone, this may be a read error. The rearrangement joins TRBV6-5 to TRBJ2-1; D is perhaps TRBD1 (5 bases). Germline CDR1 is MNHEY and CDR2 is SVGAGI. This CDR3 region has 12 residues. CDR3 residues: CVSQGTTSEQFF. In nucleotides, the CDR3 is TGTGTCAGTCAGGGAACCACCAGTGAGCAGTTCTTC.

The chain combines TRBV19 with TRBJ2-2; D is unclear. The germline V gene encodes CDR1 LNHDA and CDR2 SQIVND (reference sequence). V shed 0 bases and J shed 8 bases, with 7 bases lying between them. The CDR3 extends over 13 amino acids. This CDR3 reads CASSIDLLGELFF. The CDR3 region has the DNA TGTGCCAGTAGTATAGATCTTTTAGGGGAGCTGTTTTTT.

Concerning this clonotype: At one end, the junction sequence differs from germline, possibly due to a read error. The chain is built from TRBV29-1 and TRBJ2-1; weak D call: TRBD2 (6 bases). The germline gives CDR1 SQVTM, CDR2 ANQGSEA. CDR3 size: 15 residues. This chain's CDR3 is CGVEGTLLSHNEQFF. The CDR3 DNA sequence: TGCGGCGTTGAAGGGACTCTCCTCTCCCACAATGAGCAGTTCTTC.

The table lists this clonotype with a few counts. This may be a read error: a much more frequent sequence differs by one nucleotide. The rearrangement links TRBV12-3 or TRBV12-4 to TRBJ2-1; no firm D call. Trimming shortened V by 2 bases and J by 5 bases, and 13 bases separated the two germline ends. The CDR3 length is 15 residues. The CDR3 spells CASSLMVGKNNEQFF. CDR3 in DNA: TGTGCCAGCAGTTTAATGGTGGGGAAAAACAATGAGCAGTTCTTC.

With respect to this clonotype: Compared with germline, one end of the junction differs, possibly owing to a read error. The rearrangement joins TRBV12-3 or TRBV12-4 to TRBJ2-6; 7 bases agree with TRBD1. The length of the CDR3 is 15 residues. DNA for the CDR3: TGTGCCAGTTCGGAACAGGGGTCTGGGGCCAAAGTCCTGACTTTC. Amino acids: CASSEQGSGAKVLTF.

CDR3 coding DNA: TGCAGCGTTGGAAGTGCGGGAGGCTCCTACAATGAGCAGTTCTTC. Its translation is CSVGSAGGSYNEQFF. The chain links TRBV29-1 to TRBJ2-1; 8 positions agree with TRBD2. Per the germline V gene, CDR1 is SQVTM and CDR2 is ANQGSEA. There are 15 residues in the CDR3. The junction had 5 bases not matched to a gene; V was cut back by 4 bases and J by 0 bases.